This T cell receptor (beta chain) was recovered during a study of blood T cell repertoires in COVID-19. Looking at the study overall: Whether acute or convalescent, the COVID-19 samples came from the United States, Italy and Spain. PBMCs, B-cell-depleted T cells, or T cells provided the cDNA or gDNA that made up the material.

Study processing details: The authors estimated nucleated cell counts from reference gene primer amplification. Only in-frame clones appear in the TCRdb table, and some are missing; sequencing was by immunoSEQ multiplex PCR. The DNA was the basis for D and trimming; V, J and clone size are from that table. The table lists more than 60,000 clones, around 80% of them singletons, with under 11% in the top ten. This CDR3 is built from 14 residues. Germline V CDR1 and CDR2: MGHDK, SYGVNS. Trimming took 5 bases from V and 4 from J, leaving 12 bases between them. This TCR derives from a man in his 60s with acute or convalescent COVID-19. Sequenced: peripheral blood. The V gene is TRBV25-1, the J gene TRBJ1-3; D remains unclear. CDR3 loop: CASSSGSEGNTIYF. In DNA form, the CDR3 reads TGTGCCAGCAGTTCGGGGTCGGAAGGAAACACCATATATTTT. Filled out from reference TRBV25-1 and TRBJ1-3, the complete variable domain reads EADIYQTPRYLVIGTGKKITLECSQTMGHDKMYWYQQDPGMELHLIHYSYGVNSTEKGDLSSESTVSRIRTEHFPLTLESARPSHTSQYLCASSSGSEGNTIYFGEGSWLTVV.